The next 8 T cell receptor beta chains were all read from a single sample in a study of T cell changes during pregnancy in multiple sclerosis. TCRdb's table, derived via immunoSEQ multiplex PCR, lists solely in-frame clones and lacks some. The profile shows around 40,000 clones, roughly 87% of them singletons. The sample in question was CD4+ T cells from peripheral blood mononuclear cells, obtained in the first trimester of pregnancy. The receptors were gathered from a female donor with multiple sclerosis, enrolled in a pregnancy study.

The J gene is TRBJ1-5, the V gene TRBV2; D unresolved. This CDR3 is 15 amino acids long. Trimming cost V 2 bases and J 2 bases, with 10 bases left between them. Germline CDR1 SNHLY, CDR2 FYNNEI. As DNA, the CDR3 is TGTGCCAGCAGTGAACCGCCTGGGCGCAATCAGCCCCAGCATTTT. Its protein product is CASSEPPGRNQPQHF.

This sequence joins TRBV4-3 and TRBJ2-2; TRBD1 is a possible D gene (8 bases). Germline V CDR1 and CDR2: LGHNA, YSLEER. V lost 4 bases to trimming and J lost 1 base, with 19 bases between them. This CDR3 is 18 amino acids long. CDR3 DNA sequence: TGCGCCAGCAGCCCGTTAAACTACAGGGGGGGGAACACCGGGGAGCTGTTTTTT. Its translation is CASSPLNYRGGNTGELFF.

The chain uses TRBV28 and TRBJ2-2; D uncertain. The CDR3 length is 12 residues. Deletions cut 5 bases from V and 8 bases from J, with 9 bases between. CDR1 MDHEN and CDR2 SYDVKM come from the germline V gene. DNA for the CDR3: TGTGCCAGCAGTCTAACCAGGGGGGAGCTGTTTTTT. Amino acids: CASSLTRGELFF.

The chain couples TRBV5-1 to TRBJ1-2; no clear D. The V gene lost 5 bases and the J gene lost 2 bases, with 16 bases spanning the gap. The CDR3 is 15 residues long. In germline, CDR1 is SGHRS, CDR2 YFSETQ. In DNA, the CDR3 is TGCGCCAGCAGTCAGGCAGCGGGTTCGAACTATGGCTACACCTTC. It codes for CASSQAAGSNYGYTF.

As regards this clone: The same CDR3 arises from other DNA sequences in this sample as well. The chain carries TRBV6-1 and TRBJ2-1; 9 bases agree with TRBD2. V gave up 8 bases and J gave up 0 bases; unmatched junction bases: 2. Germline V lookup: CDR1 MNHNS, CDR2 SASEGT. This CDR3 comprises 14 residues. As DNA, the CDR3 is TGTGCCAGCCGACTAGCGGACTCCTACAATGAGCAGTTCTTC. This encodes CASRLADSYNEQFF.

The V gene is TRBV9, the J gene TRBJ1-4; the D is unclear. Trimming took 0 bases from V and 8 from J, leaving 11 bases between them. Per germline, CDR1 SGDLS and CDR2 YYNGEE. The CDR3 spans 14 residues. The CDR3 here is CASSVDGFREKLFF. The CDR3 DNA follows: TGTGCCAGCAGCGTAGACGGTTTTCGCGAAAAACTGTTTTTT. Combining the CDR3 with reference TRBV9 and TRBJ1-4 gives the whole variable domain DSGVTQTPKHLITATGQRVTLRCSPRSGDLSVYWYQQSLDQGLQFLIQYYNGEERAKGNILERFSAQQFPDLHSELNLSSLELGDSALYFCASSVDGFREKLFFGSGTQLSVL.

The CDR3 protein is CASNVRLGSYNEQFF. The CDR3 DNA is TGTGCCAGCAACGTCCGACTAGGCTCCTACAATGAGCAGTTCTTC. This sequence joins TRBV5-4 and TRBJ2-1; D perhaps matches TRBD2 (6 bases). Trimming cost V 6 bases and J 0 bases, with 13 bases left between them. Germline-derived CDR1 and CDR2 are SGHNT and YYREEE (reference sequence). The CDR3 is 15 residues long.

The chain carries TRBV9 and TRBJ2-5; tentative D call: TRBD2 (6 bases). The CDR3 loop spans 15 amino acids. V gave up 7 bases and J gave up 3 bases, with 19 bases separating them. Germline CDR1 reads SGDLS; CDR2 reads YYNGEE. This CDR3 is CASSTGGLPKETQYF. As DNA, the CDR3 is TGTGCCAGCTCTACCGGGGGACTGCCTAAAGAGACCCAGTACTTC.